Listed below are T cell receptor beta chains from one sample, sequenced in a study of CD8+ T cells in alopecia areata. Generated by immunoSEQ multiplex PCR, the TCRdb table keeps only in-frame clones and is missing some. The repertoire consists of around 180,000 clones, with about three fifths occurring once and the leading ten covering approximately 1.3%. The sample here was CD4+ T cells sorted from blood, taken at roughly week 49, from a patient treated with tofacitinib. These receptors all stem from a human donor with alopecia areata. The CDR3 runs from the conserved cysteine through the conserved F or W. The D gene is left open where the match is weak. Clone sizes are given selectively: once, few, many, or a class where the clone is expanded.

CDR3nt: TGTGCCAGCAGTGAGGGACAGCTCTATGGCTACACCTTC; CDR3aa: CASSEGQLYGYTF; d_gene: TRBD1; abundance: -; v_gene: TRBV2; j_gene: TRBJ1-2
CDR3nt: TGTGCCTGGACTATATTGGACAGGGGTGATGGCTACACCTTC; CDR3aa: CAWTILDRGDGYTF; d_gene: TRBD1; abundance: -; v_gene: TRBV30; j_gene: TRBJ1-2
CDR3nt: TGTGCCAGCAGCGCCTACACAGGGGTCTATGGCTACACCTTC; CDR3aa: CASSAYTGVYGYTF; d_gene: TRBD1; abundance: -; v_gene: TRBV9; j_gene: TRBJ1-2
CDR3nt: TGTGCCAGCAGTGAATCCAAGGGCCCAGGCTATGGCTACACCTTC; CDR3aa: CASSESKGPGYGYTF; d_gene: -; abundance: -; v_gene: TRBV25-1; j_gene: TRBJ1-2
CDR3nt: TGTGCCAGCAGCTTAAATGGGGGCCTCCGGAATGAGCAGTTCTTC; CDR3aa: CASSLNGGLRNEQFF; d_gene: -; abundance: -; v_gene: TRBV7-9; j_gene: TRBJ2-1
CDR3nt: TGTGCCAGCTCACCCCCACGACAGGGGAGGGATGGCTACACCTTC; CDR3aa: CASSPPRQGRDGYTF; d_gene: TRBD1; abundance: -; v_gene: TRBV18; j_gene: TRBJ1-2
CDR3nt: TGCAGTGCTCAGGGTCACTATGGCTACACCTTC; CDR3aa: CSAQGHYGYTF; d_gene: -; abundance: -; v_gene: TRBV20-1; j_gene: TRBJ1-2
CDR3nt: TGTGCCAGCAGCAACAGGGAGTCCTACGGGCAGTACTTC; CDR3aa: CASSNRESYGQYF; d_gene: -; abundance: -; v_gene: TRBV5-6; j_gene: TRBJ2-7
CDR3nt: TGTGCCAGCAGCCCAAGCTCCTATGGCTACACCTTC; CDR3aa: CASSPSSYGYTF; d_gene: -; abundance: -; v_gene: TRBV9; j_gene: TRBJ1-2
CDR3nt: TGTGCCAGCAGTGAATATGGGGGGGGGCCGCGCTACGAGCAGTACTTC; CDR3aa: CASSEYGGGPRYEQYF; d_gene: -; abundance: -; v_gene: TRBV25-1; j_gene: TRBJ2-7
CDR3nt: TGTGCCAGCAGCGTATCCGGGGATAATTCACCCCTCCACTTT; CDR3aa: CASSVSGDNSPLHF; d_gene: -; abundance: -; v_gene: TRBV9; j_gene: TRBJ1-6
CDR3nt: TGTGCCAGCAGGCCGGGACAGCGGATGTCTGGAAACACCATATATTTT; CDR3aa: CASRPGQRMSGNTIYF; d_gene: TRBD1; abundance: few; v_gene: TRBV28; j_gene: TRBJ1-3
CDR3nt: TGTGCCAGCAGTGTAAGCTCCTACGAGCAGTACTTC; CDR3aa: CASSVSSYEQYF; d_gene: -; abundance: few; v_gene: TRBV2; j_gene: TRBJ2-7
CDR3nt: TGTGCCTGGACTGGACGGGGGGCTAACTATGGCTACACCTTC; CDR3aa: CAWTGRGANYGYTF; d_gene: -; abundance: few; v_gene: TRBV30; j_gene: TRBJ1-2
CDR3nt: TGCGCCAGCAGAGGGGCAGGATCATCGGGCGAGCAGTACTTC; CDR3aa: CASRGAGSSGEQYF; d_gene: -; abundance: -; v_gene: TRBV5-1; j_gene: TRBJ2-7
CDR3nt: TGTGCCAGCAGCCTCTCGGATACGCAGTATTTT; CDR3aa: CASSLSDTQYF; d_gene: -; abundance: -; v_gene: TRBV7-9; j_gene: TRBJ2-3
CDR3nt: TGTGCCAGCAGCCCGGGGACAAAGGGAGCCAAAAACATTCAGTACTTC; CDR3aa: CASSPGTKGAKNIQYF; d_gene: -; abundance: -; v_gene: TRBV5-6; j_gene: TRBJ2-4
CDR3nt: TGTGCCTGGATGGGGGACCCAGATACGCAGTATTTT; CDR3aa: CAWMGDPDTQYF; d_gene: -; abundance: -; v_gene: TRBV30; j_gene: TRBJ2-3
CDR3nt: TGTGCCAGCAGCGCAAAACAGGGGGCTCTTGACAATGAGCAGTTCTTC; CDR3aa: CASSAKQGALDNEQFF; d_gene: TRBD1; abundance: once; v_gene: TRBV5-6; j_gene: TRBJ2-1
CDR3nt: TGTGCCAGCAGTTATCGGACAGGGGGCTCCTACGAGCAGTACTTC; CDR3aa: CASSYRTGGSYEQYF; d_gene: TRBD1; abundance: -; v_gene: TRBV6-6; j_gene: TRBJ2-7
CDR3nt: TGCAGCGTTGATAAGGCTTCGGAACGCTATGGCTACACCTTC; CDR3aa: CSVDKASERYGYTF; d_gene: -; abundance: -; v_gene: TRBV29-1; j_gene: TRBJ1-2
CDR3nt: TGTGCCAGCAGCTTTTACAATGAGCAGTTCTTC; CDR3aa: CASSFYNEQFF; d_gene: -; abundance: -; v_gene: TRBV11-2; j_gene: TRBJ2-1
CDR3nt: TGTGCCAGCAGCGTAGAGTACGGGAGCGGGGAGCTGTTTTTT; CDR3aa: CASSVEYGSGELFF; d_gene: -; abundance: -; v_gene: TRBV9; j_gene: TRBJ2-2
CDR3nt: TGCGCCAGCAGCCAGGATACAGGGATGAGCAATCAGCCCCAGCATTTT; CDR3aa: CASSQDTGMSNQPQHF; d_gene: -; abundance: few; v_gene: TRBV4-3; j_gene: TRBJ1-5
CDR3nt: TGTGCCTGGAGCGAACCCATCGGTGGGCTTTATGGCTACACCTTC; CDR3aa: CAWSEPIGGLYGYTF; d_gene: -; abundance: -; v_gene: TRBV30; j_gene: TRBJ1-2
CDR3nt: TGTGCCAGCAGTGAAAGTACCGGGGAGCTGTTTTTT; CDR3aa: CASSESTGELFF; d_gene: -; abundance: -; v_gene: TRBV2; j_gene: TRBJ2-2
CDR3nt: TGTGCCAGCAGCTTGGGAATGTCCCGGGACAGGGGGGGCTACACCTTC; CDR3aa: CASSLGMSRDRGGYTF; d_gene: TRBD1; abundance: -; v_gene: TRBV7-2; j_gene: TRBJ1-2
CDR3nt: TGTGCCAGCAGCCCCCAGGGACAGGCAAACACTGAAGCTTTCTTT; CDR3aa: CASSPQGQANTEAFF; d_gene: TRBD1; abundance: -; v_gene: TRBV11-2; j_gene: TRBJ1-1
CDR3nt: TGTGCCTGGAGTCCCGGACAGGCCAACACTGAAGCTTTCTTT; CDR3aa: CAWSPGQANTEAFF; d_gene: TRBD1; abundance: -; v_gene: TRBV30; j_gene: TRBJ1-1
CDR3nt: TGTGCCAGTAATGGCCGCTCTTCTAACTATGGCTACACCTTC; CDR3aa: CASNGRSSNYGYTF; d_gene: -; abundance: -; v_gene: TRBV19; j_gene: TRBJ1-2
CDR3nt: TGTGCCGGCAGACCATACAGGGGGTATGGCTACACCTTC; CDR3aa: CAGRPYRGYGYTF; d_gene: TRBD1; abundance: -; v_gene: TRBV27; j_gene: TRBJ1-2
CDR3nt: TGCAGCGGAGGATCGGGCACTGAAGCTTTCTTT; CDR3aa: CSGGSGTEAFF; d_gene: -; abundance: -; v_gene: TRBV29-1; j_gene: TRBJ1-1
CDR3nt: TGCGCCAGCAGCTCTGGGACAGGGATTAGCACAGATACGCAGTATTTT; CDR3aa: CASSSGTGISTDTQYF; d_gene: TRBD1; abundance: -; v_gene: TRBV5-1; j_gene: TRBJ2-3
CDR3nt: TGTGCCAGCAGCTTGGAGGACAGGAGGGGGGGCTACACCTTC; CDR3aa: CASSLEDRRGGYTF; d_gene: TRBD1; abundance: -; v_gene: TRBV5-4; j_gene: TRBJ1-2
CDR3nt: TGTGCCAGCAGCCAATTAAACTGGGGGACTGAAGCTTTCTTT; CDR3aa: CASSQLNWGTEAFF; d_gene: -; abundance: -; v_gene: TRBV7-8; j_gene: TRBJ1-1
CDR3nt: TGTGCCAGCAGTTACTCGCGGACAGGGGGCAACTATGGCTACACCTTC; CDR3aa: CASSYSRTGGNYGYTF; d_gene: TRBD1; abundance: -; v_gene: TRBV6-6; j_gene: TRBJ1-2
CDR3nt: TGTGCCTCCATGAGGACAGGGGATGGCGGCTACACCTTC; CDR3aa: CASMRTGDGGYTF; d_gene: TRBD1; abundance: -; v_gene: TRBV30; j_gene: TRBJ1-2